This T cell receptor beta chain derives from a study of post-analysis software for immune sequencing data. Background on the study: The patients showed relapsing-remitting, secondary progressive and progressive-relapsing multiple sclerosis courses. General study findings and limits: Normalized Chao1 diversity in multiple sclerosis patients fell significantly below that of controls. Patients showed TRBV5-6, TRBV5-1 and TRBV20-1 among 4 or 5 TRBV segments more frequent than in controls. F-measure co-clustering was strong for batch-matched samples.

This clonotype showed up just a few times. Antigen unknown. CDR1 and CDR2 (germline): MNHNY, SVGAGI (reference sequence). The V end lost 0 bases, the J end lost 4 bases, and 4 bases lay between the germline ends. The CDR3 extends over 13 amino acids. Incorporated into the TCR beta cDNA libraries were unique molecular identifiers, which served to reduce PCR and sequencing biases. Starting from about 1 to 10 million T cells, the study yielded approximately 460,000 cDNA molecules. TCRdb reprocessed the PCR reads via MiXCR and lists one record per CDR3 protein. The sample lists some 370,000 distinct CDR3 sequences, around 33% seen once, with 13% in the top ten.

This TCR was recovered from a girl between 5 and 17 years old with multiple sclerosis. The chain is built from TRBV6-6 and TRBJ1-5, with unresolved D. Sequenced sample: blood. The CDR3 loop is CASSYSRNQPQHF. As DNA, the CDR3 is TGTGCCAGCAGTTACTCGAGGAATCAGCCCCAGCATTTT.